The 7 T cell receptor beta chains listed next were all sequenced from one sample in a study of shared clonotypes between healthy human individuals. Assay used: immunoSEQ multiplex PCR; TCRdb lists only in-frame clones, some missing. Here the sample spans some 700,000 clones, about 90% being singletons. The sequenced sample was memory CD8+ T cells from PBMCs. Subset described: CD45RO+ cells pooled with CCR7-negative TemRA cells. The receptor set was obtained from a young man in good health. Some clones in this sample may be carry-over from other donors' samples.

V and J are TRBV28 and TRBJ2-5; TRBD1 might be the D (6 bases). This CDR3 region has 16 residues. CDR1 is MDHEN and CDR2 is SYDVKM in the germline V gene. Trimming took off 2 bases at V and 2 bases at J, with 15 bases between the two ends. As DNA, the CDR3 is TGTGCCAGCAGTTTAACATCACAGGGTACTCAAGAGACCCAGTACTTC. Protein: CASSLTSQGTQETQYF.

The chain joins TRBV5-4 to TRBJ2-7, with 9 bases matching TRBD2. The V gene end was trimmed by 4 bases and the J gene end by 5 bases; junction bases not matched to a gene: 10. The CDR3 extends over 15 amino acids. CDR1 is SGHNT and CDR2 is YYREEE in the germline V gene (reference sequence). CDR3 DNA sequence: TGTGCCAGCAGCCTAAGCGGGAGGCTCGGGAACGAGCAGTACTTC. This gives the protein CASSLSGRLGNEQYF.

As for this clone: Other DNA sequences in this specimen translate into the identical CDR3. V and J are TRBV9 and TRBJ2-1; 8 bases map to TRBD2. This CDR3 is 15 amino acids long. Unmatched junction bases numbered 5, after V lost 2 bases and J lost 4 bases. In germline, CDR1 is SGDLS, CDR2 YYNGEE. The CDR3, as DNA: TGTGCCAGCAGCGTCGGGACTAGTGGGTACAATGAGCAGTTCTTC. This sequence encodes CASSVGTSGYNEQFF.

The chain is built from TRBV27 and TRBJ1-2, with unresolved D. The CDR3 is made up of 12 amino acids. V was cut by 0 bases and J by 4 bases, with 3 bases left in between. Germline assignment: CDR1 MNHEY and CDR2 SMNVEV (reference sequence). The CDR3 DNA reads TGTGCCAGCAGTTTATCGATCTATGGCTACACCTTC. As protein: CASSLSIYGYTF.

The chain combines TRBV7-9 with TRBJ2-5, with D perhaps assigned TRBD1 or TRBD2 (5 bases each). The CDR3 is 15 residues long. CDR1 is SEHNR and CDR2 is FQNEAQ in the germline V gene (reference sequence). Trimming took 5 bases from V and 6 from J, leaving 19 bases between them. In nucleotides, the CDR3 is TGTGCCAGCAGCGAAATTGAGGGAAAGGGGAAGACCCAGTACTTC. Protein product: CASSEIEGKGKTQYF.

The CDR3, as DNA: TGTGCCAGCAGCCTCCGAAAGGGGCTGGGAGAGACCCAGTACTTC. It translates to CASSLRKGLGETQYF. This chain joins TRBV7-9 and TRBJ2-5; the D gene is possibly TRBD1 (5 bases). V lost 5 bases, J lost 4 bases, and 17 bases lay in between. Germline-derived CDR1 and CDR2 are SEHNR and FQNEAQ (reference sequence). The CDR3 sequence is 15 residues long.

This chain uses TRBV7-2 with TRBJ1-2, with 10 bases that match TRBD1. The CDR3 loop spans 16 amino acids. Unmatched junction bases numbered 8, after V lost 1 base and J lost 6 bases. The V gene's germline CDR1 is SGHTA and CDR2 FQGNSA. DNA of the CDR3: TGTGCCAGCAGCTTAGACGTCCGGGACAGGGGAAATGGCTACACCTTC. It codes for CASSLDVRDRGNGYTF. The entire variable domain, with the rest obtained from reference TRBV7-2 and TRBJ1-2, is as follows: GAGVSQSPSNKVTEKGKDVELRCDPISGHTALYWYRQSLGQGLEFLIYFQGNSAPDKSGLPSDRFSAERTGGSVSTLTIQRTQQEDSAVYLCASSLDVRDRGNGYTFGSGTRLTVV.